This T cell receptor (beta chain) comes out of a study of blood T cells in healthy people across ages. Per the germline V gene, CDR1 is MNHNY and CDR2 is SVGAGI (reference sequence). The CDR3 spans 18 residues. The V gene lost 1 base and the J gene lost 0 bases, with 16 bases spanning the gap. Combining a sample-barcoded 5' primer with a J-beta primer mix, a second PCR ran for 7 to 11 cycles. Each cDNA molecule carried a tag from a template-switch adaptor that contained 12 random nucleotides. TCRdb used MiXCR to reprocess the 5' RACE reads, holding one entry per CDR3 protein. The table includes some 1.1 million distinct CDR3 sequences, around two fifths detected once.

Sequences were obtained from blood. This chain connects TRBV6-6 to TRBJ2-1, with TRBD1 as a possible D gene (6 bases). The sequence came from a man younger than 30 in good health. CDR3 bases: TGTGCCAGCAGTTACTTGACAGGAACAACCAGCTCCTACAATGAGCAGTTCTTC. This sequence encodes CASSYLTGTTSSYNEQFF.